This is a list of T cell receptor beta chains from one sample in a study of blood T cell repertoires in COVID-19. Here immunoSEQ multiplex PCR was the method, and the copy in TCRdb shows in-frame clones only, minus some. Of fewer than 250,000 clones listed, around 90% are singletons. Sequencing used peripheral blood. The source is a man under 40 with COVID-19, enrolled during active disease. CDR3s leave out the opening cysteine and the closing phenylalanine or tryptophan. Fields, in order: J gene, V gene, CDR3 protein.

j_gene: TRBJ2-1
v_gene: TRBV19
CDR3aa: ASEKRGTSGGTYNEQF

j_gene: TRBJ1-2
v_gene: TRBV5-1
CDR3aa: ASSGGQGDGGYT

j_gene: TRBJ1-1
v_gene: TRBV30
CDR3aa: AWNWDRGSGTEAF

j_gene: TRBJ1-6
v_gene: TRBV10-3
CDR3aa: AISAETLQFSPLH

j_gene: TRBJ2-7
v_gene: TRBV5-1
CDR3aa: ASSLGSSSPPYEQY

j_gene: TRBJ2-2
v_gene: TRBV19
CDR3aa: ASSIDRGRLGDTGELF

j_gene: TRBJ1-6
v_gene: TRBV14
CDR3aa: ASSLIRDAPLH

j_gene: TRBJ1-2
v_gene: TRBV6-5
CDR3aa: ASRGTENYGYT

j_gene: TRBJ2-7
v_gene: TRBV4-1
CDR3aa: ASSPGGTGTYEQY

j_gene: TRBJ2-6
v_gene: TRBV27
CDR3aa: ASSPRYSGANVLT

j_gene: TRBJ2-1
v_gene: TRBV12-5
CDR3aa: ASVPGQGYNEQF

j_gene: TRBJ2-7
v_gene: TRBV7-2
CDR3aa: ASSPRGAVSDEQY

j_gene: TRBJ2-6
v_gene: TRBV5-4
CDR3aa: ASSRGQGATSGANVLT

j_gene: TRBJ1-5
v_gene: TRBV3-1/TRBV3-2
CDR3aa: ASSREGRQPQH

j_gene: TRBJ2-3
v_gene: TRBV11-1
CDR3aa: ASSPGREDTQY

j_gene: TRBJ2-5
v_gene: TRBV6-5
CDR3aa: ASCVGYRETQY

j_gene: TRBJ2-7
v_gene: TRBV6-6
CDR3aa: ASSKGLAGPYEQY

j_gene: TRBJ1-1
v_gene: TRBV11-2
CDR3aa: ASSLIGGGETEAF